This TCR beta chain was obtained from a study of patients and donors after allogeneic stem cell transplantation (dated by TCRdb to 2020 to 2021). Library preparation was by RT-PCR. Sequencing relied on a NextSeq 550. TCRdb handled the public reads itself, with Q25 trimming in fastp and clone calling in MiXCR, and kept productive beta chains. For every CDR3 protein sequence, its rows merge into one entry that carries the most common genes and DNA. The sample table records 10,000 to 12,000 distinct CDR3 sequences; 22% of these occur just once. The ten largest account for around 48% of the sample. In this sample, this clonotype turned up many times. Its antigen has not been determined. Per-nucleotide qualities are absent, and no much larger clonotype sits a single base away. The junction carries 16 bases between V and J, which are trimmed by 6 bases and 5 bases respectively. The CDR3 holds 14 amino acids from the cysteine to the phenylalanine. This entry keeps only the CDR3 DNA: 42 bases, framed from base 1. Based on the germline V gene (reference sequence), the CDR1 and CDR2 sequences are MNHEY and SMNVEV.

The sample taken for sequencing was blood, either unsorted or a sorted T cell fraction (not recorded which). The TCR sequence derives from a human donor who was either an allogeneic HSCT recipient or a stem cell or donor lymphocyte infusion donor (not recorded which). It is not recorded whose cells these are; they may come from a transplant donor. The receptor chain draws on TRBV27 and TRBJ1-1; TRBD1 is a weak D gene call, 6 bases matching. The CDR3 in this case is CASRQNRESTEAFF. The DNA reads TGTGCCAGCAGACAAAACAGGGAATCTACTGAAGCTTTCTTT.